The rows below give T cell receptor beta chains drawn from one sample of a study of T cells in localized non-small cell lung cancer. Some clones are missing from TCRdb's copy, which holds only in-frame ones; the method was immunoSEQ multiplex PCR. The sample consists of 35,000 or so clones, around 88% of them appearing once. Here the sequenced sample was peripheral blood, taken before any cancer treatment. The source is a woman aged 40-70 years with stage I lung adenocarcinoma. The CDR3 runs from the conserved cysteine through the conserved F or W. D genes are given only for firm matches. Part of the rows lack a size; the others show once, few, many or a class for expanded clones.

cdr3_aa cdr3_nt clone_size j_call v_call d_call
CAASSGFWTEAFF TGTGCCGCTAGTTCGGGGTTTTGGACTGAAGCTTTCTTT few TRBJ1-1 TRBV19 .
CASSAGKGVEQFF TGTGCCAGCAGCGCCGGGAAGGGGGTGGAGCAGTTCTTC few TRBJ2-1 TRBV7-7 .
CAWSIGGGTDTQYF TGTGCCTGGAGTATCGGCGGGGGTACAGATACGCAGTATTTT . TRBJ2-3 TRBV30 TRBD2
CASSPGGQGASEQFF TGTGCCAGCAGCCCGGGGGGACAGGGGGCGTCTGAGCAGTTCTTC . TRBJ2-1 TRBV5-4 TRBD1
CASRYRGSNQPQHF TGTGCCAGCAGATACAGGGGTAGCAATCAGCCCCAGCATTTT . TRBJ1-5 TRBV28 TRBD1
CASSSQGFSGNTIYF TGTGCCAGCAGTTCACAGGGTTTCTCTGGAAACACCATATATTTT . TRBJ1-3 TRBV28 .
CASSPLYPANVLTF TGTGCCAGCAGCCCCCTGTATCCGGCCAACGTCCTGACTTTC once TRBJ2-6 TRBV7-3 .
CASSTSTEAFF TGTGCCAGCAGCACAAGCACTGAAGCTTTCTTT medium-sized TRBJ1-1 TRBV7-9 .
CASSPQQPGSREQFF TGTGCCAGCAGCCCCCAACAGCCCGGTTCCCGGGAGCAGTTCTTC . TRBJ2-1 TRBV7-2 .
CASSLSGPAKAFF TGTGCCAGTAGTCTTTCTGGGCCCGCTAAAGCTTTCTTT once TRBJ1-1 TRBV19 .
CASSPSTQYEQYF TGTGCCAGCAGCCCCTCAACCCAATACGAGCAGTACTTC . TRBJ2-7 TRBV6-1 .
CASRPGTGNTGELFF TGTGCCAGCAGGCCCGGGACAGGGAACACCGGGGAGCTGTTTTTT . TRBJ2-2 TRBV6-1 TRBD1
CASSFPGTSYEQYF TGTGCCAGCAGCTTTCCGGGAACCTCCTACGAGCAGTACTTC . TRBJ2-7 TRBV11-2 .
CASSYRQGGGYGYTF TGTGCCAGCAGTTACAGGCAGGGTGGGGGCTATGGCTACACCTTC . TRBJ1-2 TRBV6-5 .
CASSFRHGNEQFF TGTGCCAGCAGCTTCCGACACGGTAATGAGCAGTTCTTC . TRBJ2-1 TRBV5-4 .
CASSLESHQGETQYF TGCGCCAGCAGCTTGGAATCCCACCAGGGAGAGACCCAGTACTTC . TRBJ2-5 TRBV5-1 .
CASSQSSGGGQFF TGTGCCAGCAGCCAATCTAGCGGGGGTGGGCAGTTCTTC . TRBJ2-1 TRBV7-3 TRBD2
CASSAYRDMDTEAFF TGTGCCAGCAGCGCATACAGGGATATGGACACTGAAGCTTTCTTT few TRBJ1-1 TRBV9 .
CASSFWGSGSKTDTQYF TGTGCCAGCAGCTTCTGGGGATCGGGGTCGAAGACAGATACGCAGTATTTT . TRBJ2-3 TRBV7-9 .
CASSPRALSGQGNSPLHF TGTGCCAGCTCACCTCGCGCTTTAAGTGGACAGGGAAATTCACCCCTCCACTTT . TRBJ1-6 TRBV18 TRBD1
CASGLVLSGGNTIYF TGTGCTAGTGGTTTGGTATTGTCCGGAGGAAACACCATATATTTT . TRBJ1-3 TRBV12-5 .
CASSVGLSSYNEQFF TGTGCCAGCAGCGTAGGTCTAAGCTCCTACAATGAGCAGTTCTTC . TRBJ2-1 TRBV9 .
CASSLSWGGSYEQYF TGCGCCAGCAGCTTGTCTTGGGGGGGCTCCTACGAGCAGTACTTC . TRBJ2-7 TRBV5-1 TRBD2
CASSGDVAYEQYF TGCGCCAGCAGCGGGGACGTAGCCTACGAGCAGTACTTC . TRBJ2-7 TRBV5-1 .
CSVDDRRLSGNTIYF TGCAGCGTTGACGATCGGCGGCTCTCTGGAAACACCATATATTTT . TRBJ1-3 TRBV29-1 .
CASSFGGSTDTQYF TGTGCCAGCAGCTTCGGGGGGAGCACAGATACGCAGTATTTT . TRBJ2-3 TRBV7-9 TRBD2
CASSVGLPRYNEQFF TGTGCCAGCAGCGTAGGCCTCCCCCGGTACAATGAGCAGTTCTTC . TRBJ2-1 TRBV9 .
CASSASKTAYNEQFF TGTGCCAGCTCAGCATCAAAAACAGCCTACAATGAGCAGTTCTTC . TRBJ2-1 TRBV18 .
CASSESGGAEKLFF TGCGCCAGCAGTGAGTCCGGGGGGGCAGAAAAACTGTTTTTT . TRBJ1-4 TRBV10-1 .